Listed here is a single T cell receptor beta chain. Its specificity is not known. It was RNA transcripts that yielded the amplified TCR beta CDR3 regions. The HTBI primer set was used in a first-round RT-PCR of the TCR CDR3. Each CDR3 protein is one row after TCRdb ran MiXCR on the multiplex PCR reads. The table shows hundreds of thousands of distinct CDR3 sequences, with around 39% occurring only once. The data were taken from a study of T cells in Graves' hyperthyroidism and ophthalmopathy. Study observations and caveats: Prediction of ophthalmopathy progression came a median roughly 6.6 months pre-onset. Among clonotypes expanded in thyroid above 0.001, most were also found in blood.

The CDR3 contains 13 residues. The V and J ends lost 3 bases and 4 bases respectively, with 7 bases between them. Input material: blood. The chain combines TRBV12-3 or TRBV12-4 with TRBJ1-5; D call uncertain. The source of this sequence is a man aged 18 to 30 with Graves' hyperthyroidism. CDR3 nucleotides: TGTGCCAGCAGTTTGATAGGGAATCAGCCCCAGCATTTT. Translating gives CASSLIGNQPQHF.